The clone carrying this TCR beta chain was seen a handful of times. Its antigen is undetermined. This sample is part of a study of cytomegalovirus exposure and HLA in healthy donors. This CDR3 contains 14 residues. V shed 6 bases and J shed 7 bases, with 16 bases lying between them. Germline loops: CDR1 MNHEY, CDR2 SMNVEV (reference sequence). Notes on the study in general: The presence/absence work took it that sequencing depth was about the same across donors.

60 Vbeta and 13 Jbeta primers were used in PCR. Here immunoSEQ multiplex PCR was the method, and the copy in TCRdb shows in-frame clones only, minus some. The sample lists approximately 64,000 clones; 60% to 85% were seen once. This chain connects TRBV27 to TRBJ1-5, with D tentatively TRBD1 (5 bases). Source material: PBMCs. The clonotype originates from a male donor in good health and CMV-seropositive. The CDR3 is CASSRKGAGQPQHF. Here the CDR3 DNA reads TGTGCCAGCAGCCGAAAAGGGGCCGGCCAGCCCCAGCATTTT.